The 23 T cell receptor beta chains listed next were all sequenced from one sample in a study of blood T cell repertoires in COVID-19. TCRdb keeps only in-frame clones here, not all; method: immunoSEQ multiplex PCR. Of about 33,000 clones in the sample, approximately 85% were seen once. The sample taken for sequencing was peripheral blood. The receptors come from a human donor in a cohort sampled during active COVID-19.

The chain uses TRBV2 and TRBJ1-1; 7 bases match TRBD1. CDR3 length: 11 amino acids. With 5 bases clipped from V and 7 bases from J, the junction kept 1 base outside the gene matches. The V gene's germline CDR1 is SNHLY and CDR2 FYNNEI. This CDR3 is CASSRDSEAFF. The CDR3 DNA reads as TGTGCCAGCAGTCGGGACAGTGAAGCTTTCTTT.

V and J are TRBV19 and TRBJ2-1; 7 positions match TRBD2. The length of the CDR3 is 13 residues. In germline, CDR1 is LNHDA, CDR2 SQIVND (reference sequence). Trimming took 2 bases from V and 9 from J; bases not matched to a gene: 4. The CDR3 sequence: CASSITGRGEQFF. The CDR3 DNA is TGTGCCAGTAGTATAACGGGGAGGGGTGAGCAGTTCTTC.

The chain has TRBV11-2 and TRBJ2-5, with D maybe TRBD1 (6 bases). Trimming pared 5 bases from V and 2 bases from J, leaving 18 bases between. CDR1 and CDR2 (germline): SGHAT, FQNNGV. The length of the CDR3 is 16 residues. This chain's CDR3 is CASSQGLGGPQETQYF. The CDR3 DNA is TGTGCCAGCAGCCAAGGGTTAGGGGGACCACAAGAGACCCAGTACTTC.

The chain carries TRBV30 and TRBJ1-5; possibly TRBD1 for D (6 bases). The CDR3 loop spans 16 amino acids. Trimming stripped 1 base from V and 2 bases from J, with 15 bases between. Germline CDR1 is GTSNPN and CDR2 is SVGIG (reference sequence). CDR3 coding DNA: TGTGCCTGGAGTGAGGGGGGGCGCGGTGGCAATCAGCCCCAGCATTTT. This sequence encodes CAWSEGGRGGNQPQHF.

The chain carries TRBV6-7 and TRBJ1-5; D not resolved. TRBV6-7 is assigned to the ORF class and has an uncertain function. This CDR3 contains 12 residues. V shed 8 bases and J shed 0 bases, with 5 bases lying between them. The CDR3 DNA is TGTGCCAGCCCCCTTAGCAATCAGCCCCAGCATTTT. Amino acid sequence: CASPLSNQPQHF.

This chain joins TRBV30 and TRBJ2-7; 13 nucleotides match TRBD2. Trimming removed 3 bases from V and 3 bases from J; junction bases left unmatched: 2. This CDR3 spans 14 amino acids. Per germline, CDR1 GTSNPN and CDR2 SVGIG (reference sequence). This CDR3 is CAWRGTSGIYEQYF. The CDR3 DNA reads TGTGCCTGGAGGGGGACTAGCGGGATCTACGAGCAGTACTTC.

V usage is TRBV10-3 and J usage is TRBJ2-1, with D possibly matching TRBD1 (6 bases). The V gene lost 0 bases and the J gene lost 8 bases, with 17 bases spanning the gap. In germline, CDR1 is ENHRY, CDR2 SYGVKD. The CDR3 spans 16 residues. The CDR3 loop reads CAISESTTGWGHEQFF. The CDR3 nucleotides are TGTGCCATCAGTGAGTCTACGACAGGATGGGGACATGAGCAGTTCTTC.

The rearrangement uses TRBV6-5 and TRBJ2-1; maybe TRBD1 (6 bases). V lost 4 bases and J lost 2, with 12 bases in between. Germline CDR1 is MNHEY and CDR2 is SVGAGI. The CDR3 consists of 15 residues. In DNA, the CDR3 is TGTGCCAGCAGTTTAACAGGGTCGACCTACAATGAGCAGTTCTTC. Its translation: CASSLTGSTYNEQFF.

The genes are TRBV5-8 and TRBJ1-5; possible D gene TRBD1, 5 bases. The CDR3 extends over 15 amino acids. The germline V and J ends were trimmed by 2 bases and 3 bases, with 12 bases remaining between them. The germline gives CDR1 SGHTS, CDR2 YDEGEE. CDR3 bases: TGTGCCAGCAGCTTAACAGACAGCCTCAATCAGCCCCAGCATTTT. It translates to CASSLTDSLNQPQHF.

The chain recombines TRBV20-1 with TRBJ2-3, with 7 bases lining up with TRBD2. The junction had 8 bases not matched to a gene; V was cut back by 3 bases and J by 8 bases. This CDR3 region has 13 residues. Germline V lookup: CDR1 DFQATT, CDR2 SNEGSKA (reference sequence). CDR3 protein: CSASESGDSTQYF. The CDR3, as DNA: TGCAGTGCTAGTGAGAGCGGGGATAGTACGCAGTATTTT.

This CDR3 is CASSAVNSNYGYTF. The CDR3 nucleotides are TGTGCCAGCAGTGCTGTCAATAGCAACTATGGCTACACCTTC. The chain uses TRBV2 and TRBJ1-2; the D is unclear. From germline, CDR1 is SNHLY and CDR2 FYNNEI. V lost 4 bases to trimming and J lost 2 bases, with 11 bases between them. The CDR3 sequence is 14 residues long.

This chain uses TRBV24-1 with TRBJ2-1; D might be TRBD2 (6 bases). Trimming pared 9 bases from V and 8 bases from J, leaving 16 bases between. The CDR3 totals 13 residues. Per germline, CDR1 KGHDR and CDR2 SFDVKD. CDR3 residues: CATGAGGGDEQFF. Here the CDR3 DNA reads TGTGCCACCGGGGCCGGGGGTGGAGATGAGCAGTTCTTC.

This clone was observed a single time. V gene TRBV6-5 combines with J gene TRBJ1-1, with D perhaps TRBD1 (5 bases). The CDR3 spans 12 residues. Trimming cost V 8 bases and J 1 base, with 8 bases left between them. Germline CDR1 is MNHEY and CDR2 is SVGAGI. The CDR3 sequence is CASRTPNTEAFF. CDR3 nucleotide sequence: TGTGCCAGCCGGACACCGAACACTGAAGCTTTCTTT.

This chain uses TRBV10-1 with TRBJ2-1, with 7 bases aligning to TRBD1. The germline V gene has CDR1 WNHNN and CDR2 SYGVQD (reference sequence). The CDR3 runs 15 residues. Germline trimming cut 6 bases from V and 4 bases from J; bases unmatched to any gene: 9. CDR3: CASSPSGQAYNEQFF. As DNA, the CDR3 is TGCGCCAGCAGCCCCTCAGGACAGGCATACAATGAGCAGTTCTTC.

V is TRBV24-1 and J is TRBJ2-3; D gene unclear. The CDR3 consists of 14 residues. Germline V CDR1 and CDR2: KGHDR, SFDVKD. With 0 bases removed from V and 6 bases from J, the gap between germline ends came to 9 bases. In nucleotides, the CDR3 is TGTGCCACCAGTGATTTGCACCCTACCGATACGCAGTATTTT. The encoded protein is CATSDLHPTDTQYF.

The chain has TRBV5-1 and TRBJ1-2, with D maybe TRBD1 (5 bases). Germline loops: CDR1 SGHRS, CDR2 YFSETQ. The CDR3 runs 12 residues. The germline V and J ends were trimmed by 7 bases and 0 bases, with 7 bases remaining between them. The CDR3, as DNA: TGCGCCAGCGGGGGGACTAACTATGGCTACACCTTC. Protein: CASGGTNYGYTF.

The V and J genes are TRBV6-5 and TRBJ2-7; TRBD1 agrees at 8 bases. CDR1 is MNHEY, CDR2 SVGAGI, per germline. CDR3 length: 13 residues. V dropped 10 bases and J dropped 3; count of bases not matched to a gene: 8. In nucleotides, the CDR3 is TGTGCCACCACGGGACAGGAATACTACGAGCAGTACTTC. Its translation is CATTGQEYYEQYF.

The rearrangement links TRBV2 to TRBJ2-3; D possibly corresponds to TRBD1 (6 bases). The CDR3 length is 15 residues. Germline assignment: CDR1 SNHLY and CDR2 FYNNEI. The germline V and J ends were trimmed by 5 bases and 0 bases, with 12 bases remaining between them. For the CDR3, the DNA is TGTGCCAGCAGTAGGGGGTCTTCGAGCACAGATACGCAGTATTTT. Its translation is CASSRGSSSTDTQYF.

This chain connects TRBV5-8 to TRBJ1-6, with D uncertain. This CDR3 region has 14 residues. The germline CDR1 and CDR2 sequences are SGHTS and YDEGEE. Trimming took off 6 bases at V and 8 bases at J, with 15 bases between the two ends. CDR3 coding DNA: TGTGCCAGCACCCCGAGGCCCCCCGATTCACCCCTCCACTTT. Its translation is CASTPRPPDSPLHF.

The chain joins TRBV2 to TRBJ1-5; 7 bases match TRBD1. The V gene end was trimmed by 3 bases and the J gene end by 1 base; junction bases not matched to a gene: 15. The germline V gene encodes CDR1 SNHLY and CDR2 FYNNEI. This CDR3 has 19 residues. CDR3 in DNA: TGTGCCAGCAGTGACTGGGGACAGACCTACCTCGGGAGCAATCAGCCCCAGCATTTT. It yields the protein CASSDWGQTYLGSNQPQHF.

This chain links TRBV2 with TRBJ2-7; D may be TRBD1 (6 bases). CDR1 is SNHLY and CDR2 is FYNNEI in the germline V gene. The CDR3 contains 13 residues. Trimming cost V 5 bases and J 5 bases, with 13 bases left between them. The CDR3 protein is CASSLTGHHEQYF. The CDR3, as DNA: TGTGCCAGCAGTCTCACGGGACACCACGAGCAGTACTTC.

This chain uses TRBV29-1 with TRBJ1-3; 9 bases are shared with TRBD1. This CDR3 has 14 residues. J was trimmed by 4 bases and V by 6 bases; bases with no gene match: 7. In germline, CDR1 is SQVTM, CDR2 ANQGSEA. CDR3 loop: CSVGTGGLGNTIYF. CDR3 coding DNA: TGCAGCGTCGGTACAGGGGGCTTAGGAAACACCATATATTTT.

This clone was seen only a few times. The genes are TRBV25-1 and TRBJ2-2; tentative D call: TRBD2 (5 bases). This CDR3 comprises 13 residues. Germline CDR1 and CDR2: MGHDK and SYGVNS. V lost 4 bases, J lost 5 bases, and 8 bases lay in between. Here the CDR3 DNA reads TGTGCCAGCAGTGGATCGGGAACCGGGGAGCTGTTTTTT. Translation: CASSGSGTGELFF.